These 7 T cell receptor beta chains share one sample of origin, sequenced in a study of beta chain features in type 1 diabetes. Reverse transcription of all isolated RNA meant that expressed TCRB transcripts were sequenced. Profiling relied on immunoSEQ multiplex PCR, and the TCRdb table lists in-frame clones only, not all of them. Here the sample spans more than 110,000 clones, less than 8.5% being singletons. Sequencing used central memory CD4+ T cells from blood. The origin of the receptors is a woman aged 30 to 39 in good health.

The gene calls are TRBV30 and TRBJ1-2; no reliable D call. V was shortened by 0 bases and J by 0 bases, with 8 bases between the two germline ends. The CDR3 totals 14 residues. In germline, CDR1 is GTSNPN, CDR2 SVGIG (reference sequence). The chain's CDR3 is CAWSVTSANYGYTF. CDR3 DNA sequence: TGTGCCTGGAGTGTAACGTCAGCTAACTATGGCTACACCTTC.

The J gene is TRBJ2-7, the V gene TRBV2, with 9 positions matching TRBD2. Losses at the gene ends were 6 bases for V and 9 bases for J; bases not matched to a gene: 9. Looked up from germline, CDR1 is SNHLY and CDR2 is FYNNEI. The CDR3 sequence is 13 residues long. The CDR3 here is CASSDATSGRQYF. Here the CDR3 DNA reads TGTGCCAGCAGCGATGCGACTAGCGGCCGGCAGTACTTC. Based on the CDR3 plus reference TRBV2 and TRBJ2-7, the full variable domain is EPEVTQTPSHQVTQMGQEVILRCVPISNHLYFYWYRQILGQKVEFLVSFYNNEISEKSEIFDDQFSVERPDGSNFTLKIRSTKLEDSAMYFCASSDATSGRQYFGPGTRLTVT.

This clone was observed a handful of times. J is TRBJ2-7 and V is TRBV7-9; the D gene is possibly TRBD2 (6 bases). V was pared by 10 bases and J by 3 bases, with 16 bases between. The CDR3 loop spans 13 amino acids. Per the germline V gene, CDR1 is SEHNR and CDR2 is FQNEAQ (reference sequence). The CDR3 loop is CATAGLKYYEQYF. The DNA of the CDR3 is TGTGCCACAGCAGGACTAAAGTACTACGAGCAGTACTTC.

The chain links TRBV14 to TRBJ1-2; D gene uncertain. The germline V gene encodes CDR1 SGHDN and CDR2 FVKESK. The CDR3 consists of 15 residues. Trimming cost V 5 bases and J 5 bases, with 18 bases left between them. DNA for the CDR3: TGTGCCAGCAGCAACCTGCAGGATGCCCTATATGGCTACACCTTC. Protein product: CASSNLQDALYGYTF.

This clone has just a few counts. The genes are TRBV18 and TRBJ2-7; no definite D call. V was clipped by 0 bases and J by 2 bases, with 5 bases between them. This CDR3 has 13 residues. The germline gives CDR1 KGHSH, CDR2 LQKENI. The CDR3 coding sequence is TGTGCCAGCTCACCACCGTCTACCTACGAGCAGTACTTC. Protein product: CASSPPSTYEQYF.

This clone was detected only a few times. The chain is built from TRBV4-1 and TRBJ2-1; 10 bases agree with TRBD2. Germline CDR1 and CDR2: MGHRA and YSYEKL. V lost 3 bases, J lost 10 bases, and 12 bases stayed unmatched. This CDR3 region has 16 residues. CDR3 sequence: CASSQSTSGVFGEQFF. The CDR3 bases are TGCGCCAGCAGCCAGTCCACTAGCGGGGTTTTCGGGGAGCAGTTCTTC.

This chain uses TRBV10-3 with TRBJ1-5; 11 bases are a match to TRBD1. The CDR3 covers 16 residues. V shed 4 bases and J 0 bases; nucleotides not matched to a gene: 2. Per the germline V gene, CDR1 is ENHRY and CDR2 is SYGVKD. CDR3 loop: CAISVGQGDSNQPQHF. The CDR3 region has the DNA TGTGCCATCAGTGTGGGACAGGGGGATAGCAATCAGCCCCAGCATTTT.